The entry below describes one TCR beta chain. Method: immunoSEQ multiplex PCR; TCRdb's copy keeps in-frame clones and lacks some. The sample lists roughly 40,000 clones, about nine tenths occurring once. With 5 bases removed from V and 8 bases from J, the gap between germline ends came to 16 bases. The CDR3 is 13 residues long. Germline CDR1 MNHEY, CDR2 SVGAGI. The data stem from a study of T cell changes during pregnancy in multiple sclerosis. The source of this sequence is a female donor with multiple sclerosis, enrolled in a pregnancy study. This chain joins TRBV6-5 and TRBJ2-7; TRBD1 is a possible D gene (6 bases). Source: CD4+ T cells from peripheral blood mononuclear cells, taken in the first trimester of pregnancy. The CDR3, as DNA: TGTGCCAGCAGTCAGGACTTAACAGGGAAGCAGTACTTC. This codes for CASSQDLTGKQYF.